The clone carrying this TCR beta chain has only a few counts. Its target is not known. RNA transcripts gave rise to amplified TCR beta CDR3 regions. The HTBI primer set served for first-round RT-PCR of the TCR CDR3. TCRdb re-called the multiplex PCR reads with MiXCR, one entry per CDR3 protein. The sample contains more than 550,000 distinct CDR3 sequences, roughly a sixth of which appear only once. The V end lost 4 bases, the J end lost 6 bases, and 4 bases lay between the germline ends. CDR3 length: 11 amino acids. CDR1 is ENHRY and CDR2 is SYGVKD in the germline V gene. Diagnoses were established using clinical symptoms, serum thyroxine and TRAb, thyroid ultrasound and orbital computed tomography. The data belong to a study of T cells in Graves' hyperthyroidism and ophthalmopathy. Study-level points and caveats: Appearing also in blood were most of the thyroid clonotypes expanded above 0.001.

The sequence derives from a woman aged 45-65 years with Graves' hyperthyroidism that later progressed to Graves' ophthalmopathy. The specimen was blood. The rearrangement links TRBV10-3 to TRBJ2-1; no reliable D call. The CDR3 nucleotides are TGTGCCATCAGTGGCGCCAATGAGCAGTTCTTC. Protein: CAISGANEQFF.